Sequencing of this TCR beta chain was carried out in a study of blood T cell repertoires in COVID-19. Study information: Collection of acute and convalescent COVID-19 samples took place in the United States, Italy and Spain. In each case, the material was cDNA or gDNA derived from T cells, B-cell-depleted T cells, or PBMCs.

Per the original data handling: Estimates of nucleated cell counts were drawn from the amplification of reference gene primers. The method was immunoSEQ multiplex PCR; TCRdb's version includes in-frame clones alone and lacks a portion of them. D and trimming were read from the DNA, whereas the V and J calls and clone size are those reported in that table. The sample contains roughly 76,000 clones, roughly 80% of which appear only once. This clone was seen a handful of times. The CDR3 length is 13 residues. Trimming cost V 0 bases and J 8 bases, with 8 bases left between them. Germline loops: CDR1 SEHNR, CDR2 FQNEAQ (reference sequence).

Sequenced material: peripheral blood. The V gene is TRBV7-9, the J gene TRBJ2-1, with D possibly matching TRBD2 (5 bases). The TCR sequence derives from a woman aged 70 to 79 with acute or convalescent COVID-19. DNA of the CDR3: TGTGCCAGCAGCTTAGCGGGAGTGGATGAGCAGTTCTTC. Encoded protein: CASSLAGVDEQFF.